This TCR beta chain was captured by sequencing in a study of T cells in Graves' hyperthyroidism and ophthalmopathy. Whole-study context: Specimen type is peripheral blood, collected at initial diagnosis prior to any treatment.

This CDR3 has 12 amino acids. V lost 11 bases, J lost 0 bases, and 8 bases lay in between. Looked up from germline, CDR1 is MNHEY and CDR2 is SVGEGT. There are a few counts of this clonotype. What was amplified from RNA transcripts were TCR beta CDR3 regions. The HTBI set primed first-round TCR CDR3 RT-PCR. TCRdb reprocessed the multiplex PCR reads via MiXCR and lists one record per CDR3 protein. The sample records about 350,000 distinct CDR3 sequences, approximately 14% being singletons. This TCR was sampled from a woman aged 25 to 39 with Graves' hyperthyroidism. V and J are TRBV6-2 or TRBV6-3 and TRBJ1-5; the D is unclear. Sequenced sample: blood. In DNA form, the CDR3 reads TGTGCCGCGGGGTATAGCAATCAGCCCCAGCATTTT. As protein: CAAGYSNQPQHF.